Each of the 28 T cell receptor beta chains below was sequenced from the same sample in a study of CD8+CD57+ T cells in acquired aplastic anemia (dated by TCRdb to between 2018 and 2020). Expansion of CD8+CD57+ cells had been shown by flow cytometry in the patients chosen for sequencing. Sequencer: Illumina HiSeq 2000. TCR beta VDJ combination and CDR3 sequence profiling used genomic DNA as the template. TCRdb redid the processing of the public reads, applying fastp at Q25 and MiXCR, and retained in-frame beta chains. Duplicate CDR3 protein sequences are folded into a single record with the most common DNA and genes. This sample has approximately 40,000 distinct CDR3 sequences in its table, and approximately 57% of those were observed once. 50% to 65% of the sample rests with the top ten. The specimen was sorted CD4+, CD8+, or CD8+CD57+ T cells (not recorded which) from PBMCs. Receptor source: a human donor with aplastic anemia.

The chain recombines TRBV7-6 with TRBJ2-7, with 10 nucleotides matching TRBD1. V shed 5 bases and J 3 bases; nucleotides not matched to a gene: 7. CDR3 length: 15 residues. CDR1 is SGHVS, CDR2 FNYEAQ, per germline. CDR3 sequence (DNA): TGTGCCAGCAGCGGAACCGGGACAGGGGACTACGAGCAGTACTTC. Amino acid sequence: CASSGTGTGDYEQYF.

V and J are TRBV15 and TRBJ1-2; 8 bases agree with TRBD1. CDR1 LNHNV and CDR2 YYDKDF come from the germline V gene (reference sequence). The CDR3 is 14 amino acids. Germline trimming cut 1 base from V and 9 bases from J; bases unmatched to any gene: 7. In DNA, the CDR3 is TGTGCCACCAGCAGAGTTGGACAGGGAGGAAGCTACACCTTC. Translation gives CATSRVGQGGSYTF.

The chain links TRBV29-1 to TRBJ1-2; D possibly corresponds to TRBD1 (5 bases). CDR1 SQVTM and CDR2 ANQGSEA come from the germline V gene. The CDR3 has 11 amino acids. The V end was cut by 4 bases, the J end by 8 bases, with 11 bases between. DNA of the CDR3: TGCAGCGTTGTCGGGGGGTCGGGCTACACCTTC. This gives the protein CSVVGGSGYTF.

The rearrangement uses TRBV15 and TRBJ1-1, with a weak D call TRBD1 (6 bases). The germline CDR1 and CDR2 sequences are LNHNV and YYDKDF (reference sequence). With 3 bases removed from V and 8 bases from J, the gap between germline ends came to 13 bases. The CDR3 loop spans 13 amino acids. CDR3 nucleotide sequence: TGTGCCACCAGCAGGGACGAAACAGGGGAAGCTTTCTTT. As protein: CATSRDETGEAFF.

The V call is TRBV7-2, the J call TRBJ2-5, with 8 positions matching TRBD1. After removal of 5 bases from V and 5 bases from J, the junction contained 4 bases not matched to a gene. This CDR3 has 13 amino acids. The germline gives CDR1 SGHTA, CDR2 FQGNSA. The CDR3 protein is CASSQGARETQYF. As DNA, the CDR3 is TGTGCCAGCAGCCAGGGGGCGCGGGAGACCCAGTACTTC. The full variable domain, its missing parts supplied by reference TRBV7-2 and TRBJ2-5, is GAGVSQSPSNKVTEKGKDVELRCDPISGHTALYWYRQSLGQGLEFLIYFQGNSAPDKSGLPSDRFSAERTGGSVSTLTIQRTQQEDSAVYLCASSQGARETQYFGPGTRLLVL.

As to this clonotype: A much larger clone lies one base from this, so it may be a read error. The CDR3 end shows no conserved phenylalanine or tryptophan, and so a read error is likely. The CDR3 coding sequence is TGCAGTGCTAGAGGGCCCCGGCTAGCGTGGTATGAGCAGTTCTCC. Its protein product is CSARGPRLAWYEQFS. This chain uses TRBV20-1 with TRBJ2-1; TRBD2 is a possible D gene (6 bases). The ends were cut back, 1 base at V and 8 bases at J, with 18 bases in the middle. The CDR3 has 15 amino acids. Germline CDR1 is DFQATT and CDR2 is SNEGSKA (reference sequence).

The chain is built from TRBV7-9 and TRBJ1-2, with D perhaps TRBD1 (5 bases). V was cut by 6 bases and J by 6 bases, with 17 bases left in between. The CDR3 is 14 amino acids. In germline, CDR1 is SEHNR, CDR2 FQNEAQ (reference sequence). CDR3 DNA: TGTGCCAGCAGACTCAAAGGGGCCGAAAATGGCTACACCTTC. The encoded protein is CASRLKGAENGYTF.

CDR3 sequence reads: CASSQVGRVNYEQYV. CDR3 bases: TGTGCCAGCAGCCAAGTAGGCAGGGTAAACTACGAGCAGTACGTC. The chain joins TRBV14 to TRBJ2-7; TRBD1 might be the D (5 bases). The CDR3 runs 15 residues. With 1 base removed from V and 3 bases from J, the gap between germline ends came to 13 bases. The germline CDR1 and CDR2 sequences are SGHDN and FVKESK.

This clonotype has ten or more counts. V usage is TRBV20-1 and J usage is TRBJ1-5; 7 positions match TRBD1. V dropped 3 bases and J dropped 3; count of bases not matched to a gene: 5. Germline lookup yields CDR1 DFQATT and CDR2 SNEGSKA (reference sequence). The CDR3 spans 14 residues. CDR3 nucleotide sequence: TGCAGTGCTAGGGACAGGAAGGTCAATCAGCCCCAGCATTTT. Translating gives CSARDRKVNQPQHF.

The CDR3 bases are TGTGCCAGCAGCTTGGAGGGACGGGTGACTGAAGCTTTCTTT. It codes for CASSLEGRVTEAFF. The chain employs TRBV5-5 and TRBJ1-1, with D perhaps matching TRBD1 (5 bases). CDR1 SGHKS and CDR2 YYEKEE come from the germline V gene (reference sequence). This CDR3 has 14 amino acids. V was shortened by 0 bases and J by 5 bases, with 11 bases between the two germline ends.

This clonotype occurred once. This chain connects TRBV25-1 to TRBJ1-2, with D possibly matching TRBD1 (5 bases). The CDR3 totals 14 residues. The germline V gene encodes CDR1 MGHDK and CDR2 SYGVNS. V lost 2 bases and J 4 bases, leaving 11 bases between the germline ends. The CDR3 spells CASSEPGPGYGYTF. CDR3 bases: TGTGCCAGCAGTGAACCAGGGCCCGGCTATGGCTACACCTTC.

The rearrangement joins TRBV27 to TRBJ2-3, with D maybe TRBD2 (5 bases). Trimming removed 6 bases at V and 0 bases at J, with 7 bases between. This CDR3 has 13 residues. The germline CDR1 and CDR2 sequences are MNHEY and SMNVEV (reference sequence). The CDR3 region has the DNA TGTGCCAGCAGGGACTTTAGCACAGATACGCAGTATTTT. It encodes CASRDFSTDTQYF.

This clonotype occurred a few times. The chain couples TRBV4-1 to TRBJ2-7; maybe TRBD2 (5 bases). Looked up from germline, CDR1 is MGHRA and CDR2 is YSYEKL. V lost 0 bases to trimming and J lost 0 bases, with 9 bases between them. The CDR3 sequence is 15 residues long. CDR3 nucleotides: TGCGCCAGCAGCCAAGATGGACTCGACTCCTACGAGCAGTACTTC. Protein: CASSQDGLDSYEQYF.

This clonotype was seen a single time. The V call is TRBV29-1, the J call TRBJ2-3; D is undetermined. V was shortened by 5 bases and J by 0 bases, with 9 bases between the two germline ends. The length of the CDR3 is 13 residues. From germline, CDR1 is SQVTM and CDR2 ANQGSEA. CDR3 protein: CSVTSLSTDTQYF. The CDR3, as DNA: TGCAGCGTTACGTCGTTGAGCACAGATACGCAGTATTTT.

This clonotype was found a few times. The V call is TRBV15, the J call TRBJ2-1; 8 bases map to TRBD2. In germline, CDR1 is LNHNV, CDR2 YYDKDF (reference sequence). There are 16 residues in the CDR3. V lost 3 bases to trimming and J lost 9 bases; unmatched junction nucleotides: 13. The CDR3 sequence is CATSSQRAGAGGEQFF. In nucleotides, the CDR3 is TGTGCCACCAGCAGCCAAAGAGCGGGGGCTGGGGGTGAGCAGTTCTTC.

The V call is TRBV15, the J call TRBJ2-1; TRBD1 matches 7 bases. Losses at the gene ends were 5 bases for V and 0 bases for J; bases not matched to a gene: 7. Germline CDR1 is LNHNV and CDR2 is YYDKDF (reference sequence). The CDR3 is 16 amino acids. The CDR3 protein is CATSLGQDHSYNEQFF. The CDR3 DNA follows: TGTGCCACCAGCCTCGGACAGGACCACTCCTACAATGAGCAGTTCTTC.

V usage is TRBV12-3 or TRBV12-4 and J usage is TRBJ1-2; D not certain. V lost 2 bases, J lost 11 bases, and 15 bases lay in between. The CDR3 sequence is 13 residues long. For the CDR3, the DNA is TGTGCCAGCAGTTTACCTCGGGCCAGGATGTACACCTTC. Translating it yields CASSLPRARMYTF.

CDR3 sequence reads: CASSLQEGYGYEQYF. The CDR3 DNA reads TGTGCCAGCAGCTTACAAGAGGGATACGGCTACGAGCAGTACTTC. The rearrangement links TRBV7-3 to TRBJ2-7; TRBD2 might be the D (5 bases). This CDR3 comprises 15 residues. Trimming cost V 2 bases and J 3 bases, with 14 bases left between them. From germline, CDR1 is SGHTA and CDR2 FQGTGA.

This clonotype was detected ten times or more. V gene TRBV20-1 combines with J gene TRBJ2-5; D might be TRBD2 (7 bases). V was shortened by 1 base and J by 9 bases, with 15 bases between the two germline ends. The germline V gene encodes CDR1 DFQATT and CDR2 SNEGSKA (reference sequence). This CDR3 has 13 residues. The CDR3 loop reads CSARGEGEVAQYF. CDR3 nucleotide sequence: TGCAGTGCTAGAGGGGAGGGGGAAGTGGCCCAGTACTTC.

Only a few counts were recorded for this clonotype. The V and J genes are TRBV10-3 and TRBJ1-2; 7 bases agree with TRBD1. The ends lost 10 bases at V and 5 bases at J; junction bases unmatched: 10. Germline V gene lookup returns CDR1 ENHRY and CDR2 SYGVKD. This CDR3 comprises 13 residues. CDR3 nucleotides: TGTGCCACCGGGACAGCCATCGGGTATGGCTACACCTTC. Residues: CATGTAIGYGYTF.

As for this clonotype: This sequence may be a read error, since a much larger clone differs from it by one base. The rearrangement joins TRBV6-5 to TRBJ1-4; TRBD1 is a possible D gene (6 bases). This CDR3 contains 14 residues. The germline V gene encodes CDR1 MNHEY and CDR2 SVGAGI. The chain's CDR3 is CASSYGGPDEKLLF. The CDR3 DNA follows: TGTGCCAGCAGTTACGGGGGGCCTGATGAAAAACTGCTTTTT.

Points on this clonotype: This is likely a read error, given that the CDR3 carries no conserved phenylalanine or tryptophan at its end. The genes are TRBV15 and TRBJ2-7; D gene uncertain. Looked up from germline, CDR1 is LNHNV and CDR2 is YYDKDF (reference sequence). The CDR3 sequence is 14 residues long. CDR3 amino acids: CATRRASFVYEQYS. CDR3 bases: TGTGCCACCAGGAGAGCCTCATTCGTCTACGAGCAGTACTCC.

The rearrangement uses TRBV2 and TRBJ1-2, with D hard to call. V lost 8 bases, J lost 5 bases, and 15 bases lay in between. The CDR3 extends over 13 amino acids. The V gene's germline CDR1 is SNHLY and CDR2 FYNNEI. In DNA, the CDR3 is TGTGCCAGCTCGAACGTGGCGGGATATGGCTACACCTTC. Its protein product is CASSNVAGYGYTF.

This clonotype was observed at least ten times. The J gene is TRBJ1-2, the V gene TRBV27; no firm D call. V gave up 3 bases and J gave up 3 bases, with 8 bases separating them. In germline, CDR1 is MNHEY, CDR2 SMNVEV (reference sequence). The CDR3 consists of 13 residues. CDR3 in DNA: TGTGCCAGCAGTTTTGGGCAGCACTATGGCTACACCTTC. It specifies CASSFGQHYGYTF.

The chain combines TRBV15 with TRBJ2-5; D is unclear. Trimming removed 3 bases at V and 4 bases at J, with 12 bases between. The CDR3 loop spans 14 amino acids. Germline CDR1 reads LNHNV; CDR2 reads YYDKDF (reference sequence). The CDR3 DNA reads TGTGCCACCAGCAGTCTGAGGAGCACAGAGACCCAGTACTTC. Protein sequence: CATSSLRSTETQYF. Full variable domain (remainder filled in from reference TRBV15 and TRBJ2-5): DAMVIQNPRYQVTQFGKPVTLSCSQTLNHNVMYWYQQKSSQAPKLLFHYYDKDFNNEADTPDNFQSRRPNTSFCFLDIRSPGLGDTAMYLCATSSLRSTETQYFGPGTRLLVL.

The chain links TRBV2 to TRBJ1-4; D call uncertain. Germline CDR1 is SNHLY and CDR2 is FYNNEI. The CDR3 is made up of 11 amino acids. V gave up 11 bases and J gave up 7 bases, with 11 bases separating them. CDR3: CACLLVEKLFF. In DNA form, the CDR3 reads TGTGCCTGCCTACTGGTTGAAAAACTGTTTTTT.

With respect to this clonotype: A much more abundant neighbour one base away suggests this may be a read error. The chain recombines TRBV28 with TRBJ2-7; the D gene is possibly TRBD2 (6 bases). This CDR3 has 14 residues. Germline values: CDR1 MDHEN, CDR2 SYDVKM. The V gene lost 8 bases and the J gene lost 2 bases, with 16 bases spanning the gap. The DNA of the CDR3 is TGTGCCAGCGACCCCGGGGGACTCCCCTACGAGCAGTACTTC. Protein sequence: CASDPGGLPYEQYF.

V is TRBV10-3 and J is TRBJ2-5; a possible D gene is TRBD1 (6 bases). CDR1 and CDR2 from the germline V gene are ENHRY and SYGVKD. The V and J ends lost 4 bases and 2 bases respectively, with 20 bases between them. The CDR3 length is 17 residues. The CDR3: CAISGLRGTSSQETQYF. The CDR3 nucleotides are TGTGCCATCAGTGGGTTACGAGGGACATCTTCTCAAGAGACCCAGTACTTC.